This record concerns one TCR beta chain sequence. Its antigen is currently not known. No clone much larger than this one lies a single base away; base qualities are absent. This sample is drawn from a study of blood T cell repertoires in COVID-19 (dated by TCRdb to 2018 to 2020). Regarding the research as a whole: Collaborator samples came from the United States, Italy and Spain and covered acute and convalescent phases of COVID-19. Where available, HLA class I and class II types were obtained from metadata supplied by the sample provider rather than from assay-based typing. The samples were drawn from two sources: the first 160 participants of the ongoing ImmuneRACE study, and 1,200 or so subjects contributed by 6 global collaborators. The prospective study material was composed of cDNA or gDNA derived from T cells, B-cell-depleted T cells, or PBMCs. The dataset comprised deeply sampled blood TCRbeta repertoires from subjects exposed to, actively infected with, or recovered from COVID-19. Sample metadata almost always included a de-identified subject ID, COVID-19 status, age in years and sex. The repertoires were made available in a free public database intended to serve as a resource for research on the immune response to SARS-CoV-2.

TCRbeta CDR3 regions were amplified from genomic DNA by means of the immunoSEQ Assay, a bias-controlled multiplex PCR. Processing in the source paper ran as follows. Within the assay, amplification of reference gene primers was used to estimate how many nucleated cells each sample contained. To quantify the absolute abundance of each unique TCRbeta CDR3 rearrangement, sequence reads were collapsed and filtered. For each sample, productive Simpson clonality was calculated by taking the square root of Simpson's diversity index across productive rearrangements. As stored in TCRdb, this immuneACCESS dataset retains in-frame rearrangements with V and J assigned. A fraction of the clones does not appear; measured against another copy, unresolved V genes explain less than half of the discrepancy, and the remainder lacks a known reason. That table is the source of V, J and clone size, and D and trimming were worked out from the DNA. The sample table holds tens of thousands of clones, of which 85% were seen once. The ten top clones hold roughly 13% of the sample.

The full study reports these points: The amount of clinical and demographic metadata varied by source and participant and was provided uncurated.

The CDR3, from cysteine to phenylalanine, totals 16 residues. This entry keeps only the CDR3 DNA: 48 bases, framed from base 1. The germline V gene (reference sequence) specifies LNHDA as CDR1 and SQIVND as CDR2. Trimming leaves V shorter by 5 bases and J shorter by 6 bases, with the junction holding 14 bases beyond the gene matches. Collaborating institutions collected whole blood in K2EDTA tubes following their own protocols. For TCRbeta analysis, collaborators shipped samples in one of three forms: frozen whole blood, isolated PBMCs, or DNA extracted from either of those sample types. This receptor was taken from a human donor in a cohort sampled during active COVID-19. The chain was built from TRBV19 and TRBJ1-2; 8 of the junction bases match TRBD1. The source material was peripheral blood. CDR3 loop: CASSLIMDRVKDGYTF. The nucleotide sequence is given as TGTGCCAGTAGTCTTATCATGGACAGGGTTAAGGATGGCTACACCTTC.